The clone carrying this T cell receptor beta chain was seen repeatedly, ten times or more. Its matching antigen is unknown. This specimen comes from a study of early T cells in non-severe SARS-CoV-2 infection. Notes on the study in general: There was a bias toward anti-spike CD8 responses in VDJdb matching, which missed private and CD4 specificities.

Unique molecular identifiers were added to individual cDNA molecules. TCRdb analysed the 5' RACE reads with MiXCR anew, one entry per CDR3 protein. Altogether 25,000 to 30,000 distinct CDR3 sequences are present, 4.4% being singletons, with the ten largest covering 5.6%. V lost 12 bases to trimming and J lost 6 bases; unmatched junction nucleotides: 8. This CDR3 is built from 13 residues. Germline values: CDR1 KGHDR, CDR2 SFDVKD. The J gene is TRBJ2-1, the V gene TRBV24-1; TRBD1 matches at 9 bases. The TCR originated in an adult who was a healthcare worker with PCR-confirmed SARS-CoV-2 infection or an uninfected control (not recorded which). The source material was whole blood. CDR3 in DNA: TGTGCCGCGGGACAGGGTAGTCGCAATGAGCAGTTCTTC. This gives the protein CAAGQGSRNEQFF.